These 7 T cell receptor beta chains came from one sample sequenced in a study of human T cells and chemical hapten exposure. Time point specified: patch test 2, 6 weeks after DPC sensitization. Treatment denoted: therapeutic diphenylcyclopropenone sensitization with weekly scalp DPC. Using its own MiXCR run on the RACE reads, TCRdb lists one record per CDR3 protein. Seen here are just over 350,000 distinct CDR3 sequences, over 6% observed once, and the top ten hold roughly 5.4%. The sample here was whole blood, taken in connection with sensitization to the hapten diphenylcyclopropenone (DPC). The receptor source for this set is a woman aged 18-35 years with alopecia areata. Some clones in this sample may be carry-over from other donors' samples.

V gene TRBV6-6 combines with J gene TRBJ2-3, with 8 bases that match TRBD1. The CDR3 is made up of 15 amino acids. The V gene's germline CDR1 is MNHNY and CDR2 SVGAGI (reference sequence). V shed 1 base and J 4 bases; nucleotides not matched to a gene: 4. In DNA, the CDR3 is TGTGCCAGCAGTTACTTAGGACAGGGTGCAGATACGCAGTATTTT. Translation: CASSYLGQGADTQYF.

This clonotype was detected many times. V usage is TRBV5-5 and J usage is TRBJ2-5, with D uncertain. Germline-derived CDR1 and CDR2 are SGHKS and YYEKEE (reference sequence). V lost 0 bases, J lost 1 base, and 7 bases lay in between. This CDR3 has 14 residues. The CDR3: CASSLAGSQETQYF. The DNA for the CDR3 is TGTGCCAGCAGCTTGGCAGGCAGCCAAGAGACCCAGTACTTC.

To note about this clonotype: The junction departs from germline at one end; a sequencing error may be responsible. The chain has TRBV5-6 and TRBJ1-6; TRBD1 might be the D (5 bases). Germline V CDR1 and CDR2: SGHDT, YYEEEE. This CDR3 contains 13 residues. The CDR3 sequence: CASSRAGGSPLHF. The DNA of the CDR3 is TGTGCTAGCAGCAGGGCGGGAGGTTCACCCCTCCACTTT.

This chain connects TRBV27 to TRBJ2-7, with 7 positions matching TRBD1. Looked up from germline, CDR1 is MNHEY and CDR2 is SMNVEV (reference sequence). V lost 0 bases, J lost 2 bases, and 4 bases stayed unmatched. The CDR3 contains 15 residues. The CDR3 here is CASSLSDRFTYEQYF. DNA of the CDR3: TGTGCCAGCAGTTTATCGGACAGGTTTACCTACGAGCAGTACTTC.

This clonotype occurred many times. The chain is built from TRBV6-6 and TRBJ1-5, with D uncertain. Per germline, CDR1 MNHNY and CDR2 SVGAGI (reference sequence). This CDR3 region has 15 residues. V lost 2 bases and J lost 8, with 16 bases in between. The CDR3 nucleotides read TGTGCCAGCAGTTACCGGCCGTCTAATCAGGAGCCCCAGCATTTT. Translation gives CASSYRPSNQEPQHF.

This clonotype was detected only a few times. The rearrangement links TRBV18 to TRBJ1-3, with D possibly matching TRBD1 (5 bases). The CDR3 consists of 15 residues. Germline CDR1 KGHSH, CDR2 LQKENI. V was trimmed by 3 bases and J by 2 bases, leaving 11 bases between them. CDR3 sequence: CASSPLTDPGNTIYF. The DNA of the CDR3 is TGTGCCAGCTCACCCTTGACAGATCCTGGAAACACCATATATTTT.

The genes are TRBV6-2 or TRBV6-3 and TRBJ2-2, with D hard to call. The V end was cut by 0 bases, the J end by 0 bases, with 11 bases between. CDR1 and CDR2 (germline): MNHEY, SVGEGT. This CDR3 comprises 17 residues. The CDR3 region is CASSYSIGGANTGELFF. In nucleotides, the CDR3 is TGTGCCAGCAGTTACTCGATTGGCGGCGCGAACACCGGGGAGCTGTTTTTT.